A selection of T cell receptor beta chains follows, all from one sample in a study of cytomegalovirus exposure and HLA in healthy donors. Sequenced by immunoSEQ multiplex PCR; TCRdb stores in-frame clones only, minus some. Of about 97,000 clones listed, over 60% are singletons. Sequencing was done on a sample of PBMCs. The origin of the receptors is a male donor in good health and CMV-seropositive. CDR3s include the opening cysteine and the closing phenylalanine or tryptophan. The D gene is left open where the match is weak. Only part of the rows carry a size: once, few, many, or a class if the clone is expanded.

d_call | j_call | clone_size | v_call | cdr3_aa | cdr3_nt
NA | TRBJ2-3 | NA | TRBV28 | CASSLHTSTDTQYF | TGTGCCAGCAGTTTACACACCAGCACAGATACGCAGTATTTT
NA | TRBJ1-2 | NA | TRBV28 | CASSLGTPYGYTF | TGTGCCAGCAGTTTAGGCACCCCCTATGGCTACACCTTC
NA | TRBJ2-1 | NA | TRBV4-2 | CASSQGRAPNEQFF | TGTGCCAGCAGCCAAGGGAGAGCACCCAATGAGCAGTTCTTC
TRBD1 | TRBJ2-7 | NA | TRBV10-3 | CAISGPPPTGEEYF | TGTGCCATCAGTGGGCCCCCACCCACAGGGGAAGAGTACTTC
TRBD2 | TRBJ2-3 | NA | TRBV27 | CASSPLAGTSTQYF | TGTGCCAGCAGTCCCTTAGCGGGAACTTCTACGCAGTATTTT
TRBD2 | TRBJ2-7 | NA | TRBV6-5 | CASSPGTSGKWQYF | TGTGCCAGCAGCCCCGGGACTAGCGGGAAATGGCAGTACTTC
TRBD2 | TRBJ2-4 | NA | TRBV30 | CAWSVMGGNIQYF | TGTGCCTGGAGTGTTATGGGGGGGAACATTCAGTACTTC
NA | TRBJ1-3 | NA | TRBV7-2 | CASSLARGSAGNTIYF | TGTGCCAGCAGCTTAGCGCGGGGGTCAGCTGGAAACACCATATATTTT
TRBD1 | TRBJ2-7 | NA | TRBV4-3 | CASSQRGVGQGADEQYF | TGCGCCAGCAGCCAGAGGGGTGTTGGACAGGGGGCCGACGAGCAGTACTTC
NA | TRBJ2-7 | NA | TRBV7-8 | CASSLEAGGQYF | TGTGCCAGCAGCTTAGAGGCCGGGGGACAGTACTTC
NA | TRBJ2-7 | NA | TRBV27 | CASSLSRQSYEQYF | TGTGCCAGCAGTTTATCTCGACAATCCTACGAGCAGTACTTC
NA | TRBJ2-7 | few | TRBV27 | CASSWAGYAYEQYF | TGTGCCAGCAGTTGGGCAGGGTACGCCTACGAGCAGTACTTC
TRBD1 | TRBJ1-4 | NA | TRBV9 | CASSVEQGGNEKLFF | TGTGCCAGCAGCGTAGAACAGGGGGGAAATGAAAAACTGTTTTTT
TRBD1 | TRBJ1-2 | NA | TRBV4-3 | CASSQDVRRDRTNYGYTF | TGCGCCAGCAGCCAAGATGTACGAAGGGACAGGACTAACTATGGCTACACCTTC
TRBD1 | TRBJ2-7 | NA | TRBV4-2 | CASSQEATGGHYEQYF | TGTGCCAGCAGCCAAGAGGCTACAGGGGGTCACTACGAGCAGTACTTC
TRBD1 | TRBJ2-7 | NA | TRBV29-1 | CSVARDSPFYEQYF | TGCAGCGTTGCAAGGGACAGCCCTTTTTACGAGCAGTACTTC
TRBD2 | TRBJ2-4 | once | TRBV7-9 | CASSLDRTRDKNIQYF | TGTGCCAGCAGCTTAGATCGGACTAGGGACAAAAACATTCAGTACTTC
NA | TRBJ2-1 | once | TRBV4-2 | CASSRERSSYNEQFF | TGTGCCAGCAGCAGAGAGCGGAGCTCCTACAATGAGCAGTTCTTC
NA | TRBJ2-6 | NA | TRBV27 | CASSLQSGANVLTF | TGTGCCAGCAGTTTACAGTCTGGGGCCAACGTCCTGACTTTC
TRBD2 | TRBJ2-1 | NA | TRBV4-2 | CASSQVIRGRAPNEQFF | TGTGCCAGCAGCCAAGTTATTCGCGGGAGGGCCCCCAATGAGCAGTTCTTC
TRBD2 | TRBJ2-1 | few | TRBV11-3 | CASSPGASGFSSYNEQFF | TGTGCCAGCAGCCCCGGGGCTAGCGGGTTCAGCTCCTACAATGAGCAGTTCTTC
NA | TRBJ2-5 | NA | TRBV28 | CASSWSSSETQYF | TGTGCCAGCAGTTGGAGTAGTTCAGAGACCCAGTACTTC
NA | TRBJ2-1 | NA | TRBV29-1 | CSVTSTGYNEQFF | TGCAGCGTTACTAGTACAGGGTACAATGAGCAGTTCTTC
NA | TRBJ1-1 | NA | TRBV29-1 | CSVGSGTEAFF | TGCAGCGTTGGTAGTGGCACTGAAGCTTTCTTT
TRBD1 | TRBJ1-2 | NA | TRBV5-4 | CASSFPGQGPSGYTF | TGTGCCAGCAGCTTCCCGGGACAGGGCCCCTCGGGCTACACCTTC
NA | TRBJ2-2 | NA | TRBV4-3 | CASSQGSGTNTGELFF | TGCGCCAGCAGCCAAGGCTCGGGAACGAACACCGGGGAGCTGTTTTTT
TRBD2 | TRBJ2-5 | NA | TRBV4-1 | CASSQVYGLAGGETQYF | TGCGCCAGCAGCCAAGTTTATGGACTAGCGGGAGGAGAGACCCAGTACTTC
NA | TRBJ2-7 | NA | TRBV18 | CASSLSRPGEQYF | TGTGCCAGCTCACTAAGCCGGCCGGGGGAGCAGTACTTC
NA | TRBJ2-7 | NA | TRBV5-5 | CASSGGTAYEQYF | TGTGCCAGCAGCGGAGGGACAGCTTACGAGCAGTACTTC
NA | TRBJ2-2 | NA | TRBV11-2 | CASSFRGSRTGELFF | TGTGCCAGCAGCTTCCGAGGGAGTCGGACCGGGGAGCTGTTTTTT
TRBD1 | TRBJ1-1 | NA | TRBV7-9 | CASTLGQAGTEAFF | TGTGCCAGCACCTTGGGACAGGCTGGCACTGAAGCTTTCTTT
NA | TRBJ1-6 | few | TRBV2 | CASTLPRGGTNSPLHF | TGTGCCAGCACCCTTCCGAGGGGGGGGACTAATTCACCCCTCCACTTT
TRBD1 | TRBJ2-5 | NA | TRBV9 | CASSVVPGQGEETQYF | TGTGCCAGCAGCGTAGTTCCGGGACAGGGGGAAGAGACCCAGTACTTC